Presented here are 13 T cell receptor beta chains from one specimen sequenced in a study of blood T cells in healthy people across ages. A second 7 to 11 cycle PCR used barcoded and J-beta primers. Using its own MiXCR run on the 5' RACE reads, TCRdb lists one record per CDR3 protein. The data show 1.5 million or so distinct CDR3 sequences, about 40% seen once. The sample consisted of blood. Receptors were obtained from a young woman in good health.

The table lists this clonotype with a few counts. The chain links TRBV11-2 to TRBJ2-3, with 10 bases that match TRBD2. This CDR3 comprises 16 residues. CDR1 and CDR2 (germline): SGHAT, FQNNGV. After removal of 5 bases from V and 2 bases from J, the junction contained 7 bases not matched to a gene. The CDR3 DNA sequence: TGTGCCAGCAGCCCCAGACTAGCGGGCCCCACAGATACGCAGTATTTT. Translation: CASSPRLAGPTDTQYF.

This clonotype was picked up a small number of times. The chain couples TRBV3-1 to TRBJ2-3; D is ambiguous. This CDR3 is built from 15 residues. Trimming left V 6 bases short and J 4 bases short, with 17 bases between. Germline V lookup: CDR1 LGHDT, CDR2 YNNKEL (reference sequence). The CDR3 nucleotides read TGTGCCAGCAGTCTTCAGGTATCGCAAGCAGATACGCAGTATTTT. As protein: CASSLQVSQADTQYF.

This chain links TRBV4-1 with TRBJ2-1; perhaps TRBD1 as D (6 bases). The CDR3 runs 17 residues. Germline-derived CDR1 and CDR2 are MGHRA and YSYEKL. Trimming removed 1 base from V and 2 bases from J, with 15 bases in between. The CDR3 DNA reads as TGCGCCAGCAGCCAAGGGAGGACGGGACAAGCCTACAATGAGCAGTTCTTC. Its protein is CASSQGRTGQAYNEQFF.

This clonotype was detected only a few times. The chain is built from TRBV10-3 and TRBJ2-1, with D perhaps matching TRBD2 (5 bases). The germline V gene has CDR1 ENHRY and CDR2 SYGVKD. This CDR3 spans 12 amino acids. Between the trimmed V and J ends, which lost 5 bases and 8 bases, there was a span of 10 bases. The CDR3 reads CAISFDGDEQFF. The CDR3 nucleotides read TGTGCCATCAGTTTTGACGGGGATGAGCAGTTCTTC.

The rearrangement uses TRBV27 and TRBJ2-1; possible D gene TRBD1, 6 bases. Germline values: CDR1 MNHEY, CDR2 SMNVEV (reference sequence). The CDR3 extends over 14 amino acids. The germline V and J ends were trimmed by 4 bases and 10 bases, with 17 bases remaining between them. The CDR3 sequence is CASSYGRGAGEQFF. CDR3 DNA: TGTGCCAGCAGTTACGGCAGGGGCGCAGGGGAGCAGTTCTTC.

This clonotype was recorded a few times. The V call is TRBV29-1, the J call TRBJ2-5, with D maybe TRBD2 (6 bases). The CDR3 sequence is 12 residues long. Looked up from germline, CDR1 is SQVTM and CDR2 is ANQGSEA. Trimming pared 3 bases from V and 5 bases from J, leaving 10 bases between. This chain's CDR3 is CSVDTGGETQYF. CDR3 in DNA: TGCAGCGTTGACACAGGAGGGGAGACCCAGTACTTC.

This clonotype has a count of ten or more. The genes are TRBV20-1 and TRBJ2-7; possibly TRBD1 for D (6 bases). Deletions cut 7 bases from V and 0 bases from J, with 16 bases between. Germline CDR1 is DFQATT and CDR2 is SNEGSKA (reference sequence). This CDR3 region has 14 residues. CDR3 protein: CSVQDSLSSYEQYF. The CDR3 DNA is TGCAGTGTCCAGGACAGCTTAAGCTCCTACGAGCAGTACTTC.

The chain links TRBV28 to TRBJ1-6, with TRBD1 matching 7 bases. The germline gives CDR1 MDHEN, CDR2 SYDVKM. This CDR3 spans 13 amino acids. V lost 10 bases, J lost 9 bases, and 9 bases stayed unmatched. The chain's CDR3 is CAIRQGSPSPLHF. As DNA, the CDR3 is TGTGCCATCCGACAGGGTTCGCCTTCACCCCTCCACTTT.

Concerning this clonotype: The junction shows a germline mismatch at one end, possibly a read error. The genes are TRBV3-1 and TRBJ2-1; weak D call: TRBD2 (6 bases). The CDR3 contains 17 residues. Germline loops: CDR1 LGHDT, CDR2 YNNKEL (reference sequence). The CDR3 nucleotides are TGTACCAGCAGCCAAAGACTAGACCCCCTTCCCTACAATGAGCAGTTCTTC. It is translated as CTSSQRLDPLPYNEQFF.

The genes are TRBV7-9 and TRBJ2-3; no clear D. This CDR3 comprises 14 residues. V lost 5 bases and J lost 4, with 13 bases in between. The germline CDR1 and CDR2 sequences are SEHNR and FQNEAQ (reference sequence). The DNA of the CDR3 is TGTGCCAGCAGCCCCATTGCGGCTTCAGATACGCAGTATTTT. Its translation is CASSPIAASDTQYF.

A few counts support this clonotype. The CDR3 reads CASSPRGIAGPTISYEQYF. The CDR3 DNA reads TGTGCCAGCAGCCCCCGCGGAATAGCGGGGCCAACTATCTCCTACGAGCAGTACTTC. This chain joins TRBV2 and TRBJ2-7; 8 bases are a match to TRBD2. V dropped 6 bases and J dropped 0; count of bases not matched to a gene: 19. The CDR3 is 19 amino acids. The germline gives CDR1 SNHLY, CDR2 FYNNEI.

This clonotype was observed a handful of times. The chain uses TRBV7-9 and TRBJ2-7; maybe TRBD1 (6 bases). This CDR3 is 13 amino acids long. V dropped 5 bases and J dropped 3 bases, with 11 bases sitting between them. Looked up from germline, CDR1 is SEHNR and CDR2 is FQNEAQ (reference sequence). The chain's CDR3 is CASSPIQGYEQYF. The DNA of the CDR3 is TGTGCCAGCAGCCCGATACAGGGCTACGAGCAGTACTTC.

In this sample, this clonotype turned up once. Here the CDR3 DNA reads TGTGCCAGCAGGTGGAGTGGTGGGGTTATGACCAAAAACATTCAGTACTTC. Translated, it gives CASRWSGGVMTKNIQYF. This chain joins TRBV12-3 or TRBV12-4 and TRBJ2-4, with no clear D. V dropped 6 bases and J dropped 2 bases, with 20 bases sitting between them. CDR3 size: 17 residues.